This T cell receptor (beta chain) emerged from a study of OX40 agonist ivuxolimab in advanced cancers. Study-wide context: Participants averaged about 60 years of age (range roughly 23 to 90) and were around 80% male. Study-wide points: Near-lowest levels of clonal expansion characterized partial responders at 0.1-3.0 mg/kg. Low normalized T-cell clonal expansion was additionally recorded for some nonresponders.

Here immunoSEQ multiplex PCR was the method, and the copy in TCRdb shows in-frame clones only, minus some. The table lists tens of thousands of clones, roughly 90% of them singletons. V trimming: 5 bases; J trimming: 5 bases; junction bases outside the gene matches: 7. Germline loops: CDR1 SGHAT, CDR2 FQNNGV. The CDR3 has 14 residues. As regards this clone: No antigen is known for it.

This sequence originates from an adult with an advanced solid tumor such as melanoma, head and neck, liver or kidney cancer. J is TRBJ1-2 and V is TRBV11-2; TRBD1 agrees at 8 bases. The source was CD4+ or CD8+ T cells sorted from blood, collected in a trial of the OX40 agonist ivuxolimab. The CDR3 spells CASSPGGSRYGYTF. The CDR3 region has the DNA TGTGCCAGCAGCCCAGGGGGCAGTCGGTATGGCTACACCTTC. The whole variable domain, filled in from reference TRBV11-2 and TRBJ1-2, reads EAGVAQSPRYKIIEKRQSVAFWCNPISGHATLYWYQQILGQGPKLLIQFQNNGVVDDSQLPKDRFSAERLKGVDSTLKIQPAKLEDSAVYLCASSPGGSRYGYTFGSGTRLTVV.